This T cell receptor (beta chain) was sequenced for a study of T-cell memory formation after mild COVID-19. Overall study context: Clusters were largely donor specific. The study, taken as a whole, reports: Contracting clones from day 15 to 85 had balanced CD4/CD8; later expanders favoured CD4+. CD4+ clones that contracted lay mainly in CM and EM; CD8+ ones lay in EMRA.

V shed 2 bases and J shed 5 bases, with 25 bases lying between them. This CDR3 region has 18 residues. Germline lookup yields CDR1 SGHRS and CDR2 YFSETQ. TCRdb reanalysed the 5' RACE reads using MiXCR and keeps one entry per CDR3 protein. The sample contains about 250,000 distinct CDR3 sequences, 15% of which appear only once. This clonotype was observed a handful of times. The antigen is unknown. The clonotype comes from an adult woman who had mild COVID-19 (a few samples of this study predate the infection). Cell type and time point are not known. Sequenced material: PBMCs or a T cell subset sorted from them (not recorded which). The chain has TRBV5-1 and TRBJ2-5; the D gene could be TRBD1 or TRBD2 (5 bases each). Written as DNA, the CDR3 is TGCGCCAGCAGCTTTAATCCACCCACGGGGACCTTAGCGGAGACCCAGTACTTC. Translating it yields CASSFNPPTGTLAETQYF.